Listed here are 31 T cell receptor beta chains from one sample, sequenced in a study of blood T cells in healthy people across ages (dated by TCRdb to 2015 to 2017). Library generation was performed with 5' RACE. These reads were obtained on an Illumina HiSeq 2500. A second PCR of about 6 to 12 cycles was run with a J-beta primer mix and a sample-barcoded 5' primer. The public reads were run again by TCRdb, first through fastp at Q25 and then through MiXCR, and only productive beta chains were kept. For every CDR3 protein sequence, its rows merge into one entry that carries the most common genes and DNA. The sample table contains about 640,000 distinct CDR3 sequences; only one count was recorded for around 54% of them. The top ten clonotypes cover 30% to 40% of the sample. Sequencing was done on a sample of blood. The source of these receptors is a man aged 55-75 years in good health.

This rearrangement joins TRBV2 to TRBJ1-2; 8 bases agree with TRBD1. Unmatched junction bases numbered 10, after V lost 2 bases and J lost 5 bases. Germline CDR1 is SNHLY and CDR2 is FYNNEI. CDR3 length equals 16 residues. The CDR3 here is CASSEQGAASSYGYTF. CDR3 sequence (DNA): TGTGCCAGCAGTGAACAGGGGGCTGCGTCCAGTTATGGCTACACCTTC.

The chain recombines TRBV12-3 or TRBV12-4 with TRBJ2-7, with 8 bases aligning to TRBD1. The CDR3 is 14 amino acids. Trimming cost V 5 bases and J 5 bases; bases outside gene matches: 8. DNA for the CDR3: TGTGCCAGCAGTCCCGGACAGGGATGGAACGAGCAGTACTTC. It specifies CASSPGQGWNEQYF.

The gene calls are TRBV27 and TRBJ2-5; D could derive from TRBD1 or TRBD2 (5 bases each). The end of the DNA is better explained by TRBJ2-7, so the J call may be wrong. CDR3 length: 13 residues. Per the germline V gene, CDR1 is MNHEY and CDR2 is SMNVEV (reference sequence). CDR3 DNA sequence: TGTGCCAGCAGTGTATTCGGGACGAGCGAGCAGTACTTC. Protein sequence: CASSVFGTSEQYF.

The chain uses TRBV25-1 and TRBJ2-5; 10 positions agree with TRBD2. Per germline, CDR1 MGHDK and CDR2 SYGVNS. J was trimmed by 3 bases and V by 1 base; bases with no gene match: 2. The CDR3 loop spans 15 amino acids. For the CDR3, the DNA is TGTGCCAGCAGTGAATCCGGGACTAGCGAAGAGACCCAGTACTTC. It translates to CASSESGTSEETQYF.

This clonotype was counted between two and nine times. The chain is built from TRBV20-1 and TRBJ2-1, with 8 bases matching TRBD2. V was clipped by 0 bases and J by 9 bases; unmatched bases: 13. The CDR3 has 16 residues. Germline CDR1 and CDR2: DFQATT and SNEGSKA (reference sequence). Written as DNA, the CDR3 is TGCAGTGCTAGAGACCCCGGGGGGGCGCCGGTTGGTGAGCAGTTCTTC. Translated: CSARDPGGAPVGEQFF.

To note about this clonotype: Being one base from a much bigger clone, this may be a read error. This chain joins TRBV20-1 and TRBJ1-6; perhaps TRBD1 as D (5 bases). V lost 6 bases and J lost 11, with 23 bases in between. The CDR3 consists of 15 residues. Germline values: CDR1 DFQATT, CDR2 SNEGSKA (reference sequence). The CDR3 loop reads CSAEFGAGRYPPLHF. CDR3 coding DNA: TGCAGTGCCGAGTTCGGGGCAGGGAGGTATCCACCCCTCCACTTT.

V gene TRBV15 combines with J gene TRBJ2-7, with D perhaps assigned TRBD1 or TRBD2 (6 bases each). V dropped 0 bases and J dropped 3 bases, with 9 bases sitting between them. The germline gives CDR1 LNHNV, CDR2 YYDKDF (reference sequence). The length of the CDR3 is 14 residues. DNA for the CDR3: TGTGCCACCAGCAGAGAAGGGGGGATCTACGAGCAGTACTTC. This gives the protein CATSREGGIYEQYF.

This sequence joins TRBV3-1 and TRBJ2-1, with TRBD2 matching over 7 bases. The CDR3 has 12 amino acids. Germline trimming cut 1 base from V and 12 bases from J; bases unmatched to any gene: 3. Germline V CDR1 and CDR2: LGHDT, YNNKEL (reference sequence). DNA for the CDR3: TGTGCCAGCAGCCAAGGGGGGGGGATGCAGTTCTTC. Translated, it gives CASSQGGGMQFF.

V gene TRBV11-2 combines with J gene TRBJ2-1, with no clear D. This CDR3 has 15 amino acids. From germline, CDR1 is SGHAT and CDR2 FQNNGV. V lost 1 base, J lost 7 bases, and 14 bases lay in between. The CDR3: CASSLGRGGRNEQFF. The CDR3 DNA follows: TGTGCCAGCAGCTTAGGCCGAGGTGGTAGGAATGAGCAGTTCTTC.

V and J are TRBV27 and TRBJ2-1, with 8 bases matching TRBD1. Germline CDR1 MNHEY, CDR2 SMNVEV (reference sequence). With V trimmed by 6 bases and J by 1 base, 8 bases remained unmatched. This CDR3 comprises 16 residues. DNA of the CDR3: TGTGCCAGCAGCCGAAGGACAGGGCTGTCCTACAATGAGCAGTTCTTC. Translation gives CASSRRTGLSYNEQFF.

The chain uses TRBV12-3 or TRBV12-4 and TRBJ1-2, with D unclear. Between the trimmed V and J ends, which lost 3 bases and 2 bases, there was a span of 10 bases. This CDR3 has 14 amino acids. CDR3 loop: CASSLREENYGYTF. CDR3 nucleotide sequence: TGTGCCAGCAGTTTGAGGGAGGAGAACTATGGCTACACCTTC.

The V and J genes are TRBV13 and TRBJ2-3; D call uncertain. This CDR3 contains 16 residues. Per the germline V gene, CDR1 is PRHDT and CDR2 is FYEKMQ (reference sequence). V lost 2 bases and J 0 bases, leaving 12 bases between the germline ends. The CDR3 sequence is CASSLRDWASTDTQYF. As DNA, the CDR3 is TGTGCCAGCAGCTTAAGGGATTGGGCTAGCACAGATACGCAGTATTTT.

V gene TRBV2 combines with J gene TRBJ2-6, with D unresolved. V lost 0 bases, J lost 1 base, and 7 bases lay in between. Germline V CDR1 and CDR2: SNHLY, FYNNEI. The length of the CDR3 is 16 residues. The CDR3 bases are TGTGCCAGCAGTGAAGCTCGACGGTCTGGGGCCAACGTCCTGACTTTC. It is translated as CASSEARRSGANVLTF. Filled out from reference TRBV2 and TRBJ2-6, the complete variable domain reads EPEVTQTPSHQVTQMGQEVILRCVPISNHLYFYWYRQILGQKVEFLVSFYNNEISEKSEIFDDQFSVERPDGSNFTLKIRSTKLEDSAMYFCASSEARRSGANVLTFGAGSRLTVL.

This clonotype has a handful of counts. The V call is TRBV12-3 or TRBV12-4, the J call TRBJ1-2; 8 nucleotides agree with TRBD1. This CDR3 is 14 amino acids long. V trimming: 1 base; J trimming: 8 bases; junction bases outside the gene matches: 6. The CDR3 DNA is TGTGCCAGCAGTTTAGGGGGGCCAGGGGGCGGCTACACCTTC. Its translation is CASSLGGPGGGYTF.

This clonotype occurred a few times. The CDR3 coding sequence is TGTGCCAGCAGTTACTCTGGAGGGAGGCACGAGCAGTACTTC. Protein product: CASSYSGGRHEQYF. The rearrangement uses TRBV6-5 and TRBJ2-5, with D maybe TRBD2 (6 bases). Near its end, the DNA agrees better with TRBJ2-7, so the J call may be wrong. The CDR3 is 14 residues long. Germline-derived CDR1 and CDR2 are MNHEY and SVGAGI.

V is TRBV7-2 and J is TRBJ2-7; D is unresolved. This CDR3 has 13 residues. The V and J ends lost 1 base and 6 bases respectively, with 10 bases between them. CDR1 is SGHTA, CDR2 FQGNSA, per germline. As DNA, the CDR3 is TGTGCCAGCAGCTTAGGACCACTACGCGAGCAGTACTTC. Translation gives CASSLGPLREQYF.

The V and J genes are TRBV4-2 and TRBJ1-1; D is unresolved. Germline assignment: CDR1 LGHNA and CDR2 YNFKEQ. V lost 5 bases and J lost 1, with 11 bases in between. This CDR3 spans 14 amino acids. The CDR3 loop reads CASSFDGKNTEAFF. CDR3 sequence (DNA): TGTGCCAGCAGCTTTGACGGGAAGAACACTGAAGCTTTCTTT.

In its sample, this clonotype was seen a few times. Here the CDR3 DNA reads TGTGCCAGCAGCCAAGATGGGGAATTCACAGATACGCAGTATTTT. As protein: CASSQDGEFTDTQYF. The rearrangement links TRBV4-2 to TRBJ2-3; D is undetermined. The ends were cut back, 0 bases at V and 2 bases at J, with 9 bases in the middle. CDR3 size: 15 residues. Germline V gene lookup returns CDR1 LGHNA and CDR2 YNFKEQ.

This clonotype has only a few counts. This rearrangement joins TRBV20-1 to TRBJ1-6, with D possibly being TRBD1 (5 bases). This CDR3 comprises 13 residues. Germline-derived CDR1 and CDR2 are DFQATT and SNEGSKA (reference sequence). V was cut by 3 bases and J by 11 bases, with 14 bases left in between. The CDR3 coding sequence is TGCAGTGCTAGGCACAGGACGTCGGCACCCCTCCACTTT. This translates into CSARHRTSAPLHF.

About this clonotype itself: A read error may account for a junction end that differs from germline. This chain's CDR3 is CSARGEYSPLHF. The CDR3 bases are TGTAGCGCGCGGGGGGAGTACTCACCCCTCCACTTT. V is TRBV20-1 and J is TRBJ1-6, with D possibly matching TRBD1 (5 bases). The V gene's germline CDR1 is DFQATT and CDR2 SNEGSKA (reference sequence). This CDR3 contains 12 residues.

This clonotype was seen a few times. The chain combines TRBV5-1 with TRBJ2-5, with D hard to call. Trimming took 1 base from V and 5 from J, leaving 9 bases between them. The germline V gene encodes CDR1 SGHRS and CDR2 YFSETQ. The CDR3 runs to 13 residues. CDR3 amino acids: CASSLFGQETQYF. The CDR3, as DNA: TGCGCCAGCAGCTTGTTCGGGCAGGAGACCCAGTACTTC.

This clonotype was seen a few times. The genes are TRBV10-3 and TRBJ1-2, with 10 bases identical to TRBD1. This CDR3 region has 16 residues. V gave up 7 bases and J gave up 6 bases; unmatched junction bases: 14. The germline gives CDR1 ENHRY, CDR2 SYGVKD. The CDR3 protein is CAITEQRDRGQDGYTF. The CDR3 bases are TGTGCCATCACCGAACAGAGAGACAGGGGGCAAGATGGCTACACCTTC.

The CDR3 DNA follows: TGTGCCACCAGTGATTCGGACACTAGCAATCAGCCCCAGCATTTT. This encodes CATSDSDTSNQPQHF. The chain employs TRBV24-1 and TRBJ1-5; D possibly corresponds to TRBD1 (5 bases). The CDR3 runs 15 residues. Trimming took 2 bases from V and 0 from J, leaving 7 bases between them. Germline values: CDR1 KGHDR, CDR2 SFDVKD.

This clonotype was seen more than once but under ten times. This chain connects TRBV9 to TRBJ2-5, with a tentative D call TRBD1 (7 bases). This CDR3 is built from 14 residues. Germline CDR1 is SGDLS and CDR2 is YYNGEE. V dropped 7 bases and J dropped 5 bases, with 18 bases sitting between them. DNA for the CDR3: TGTGCCAGCCAGGGGGGACAGAAAGGGGAGACCCAGTACTTC. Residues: CASQGGQKGETQYF.

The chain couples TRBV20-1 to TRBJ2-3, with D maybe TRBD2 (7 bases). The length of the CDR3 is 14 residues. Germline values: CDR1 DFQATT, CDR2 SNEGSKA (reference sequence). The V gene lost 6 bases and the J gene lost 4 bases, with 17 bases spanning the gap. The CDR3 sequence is CSATIGGPADTQYF. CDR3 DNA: TGCAGTGCCACCATCGGGGGGCCCGCAGATACGCAGTATTTT.

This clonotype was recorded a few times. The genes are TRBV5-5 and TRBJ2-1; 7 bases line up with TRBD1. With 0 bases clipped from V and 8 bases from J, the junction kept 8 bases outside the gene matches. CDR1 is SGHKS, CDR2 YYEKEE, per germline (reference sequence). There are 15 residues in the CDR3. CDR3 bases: TGTGCCAGCAGCTTGGTGGCAGGGGGTTTATATGAGCAGTTCTTC. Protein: CASSLVAGGLYEQFF.

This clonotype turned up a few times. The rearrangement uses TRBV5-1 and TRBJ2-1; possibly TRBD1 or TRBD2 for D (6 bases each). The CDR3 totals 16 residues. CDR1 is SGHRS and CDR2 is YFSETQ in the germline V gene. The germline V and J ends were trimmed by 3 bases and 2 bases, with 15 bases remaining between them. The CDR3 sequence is CASSSSGGFTYNEQFF. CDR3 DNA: TGCGCCAGCAGCTCTTCCGGGGGCTTTACCTACAATGAGCAGTTCTTC. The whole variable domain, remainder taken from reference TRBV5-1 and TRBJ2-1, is KAGVTQTPRYLIKTRGQQVTLSCSPISGHRSVSWYQQTPGQGLQFLFEYFSETQRNKGNFPGRFSGRQFSNSRSEMNVSTLELGDSALYLCASSSSGGFTYNEQFFGPGTRLTVL.

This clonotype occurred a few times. The CDR3 is CASSLNRADTQYF. The CDR3 DNA reads TGTGCCAGCAGTTTAAATCGTGCGGATACGCAGTATTTT. This chain joins TRBV12-3 or TRBV12-4 and TRBJ2-3; D is uncertain. V lost 2 bases to trimming and J lost 6 bases, with 9 bases between them. This CDR3 has 13 amino acids.

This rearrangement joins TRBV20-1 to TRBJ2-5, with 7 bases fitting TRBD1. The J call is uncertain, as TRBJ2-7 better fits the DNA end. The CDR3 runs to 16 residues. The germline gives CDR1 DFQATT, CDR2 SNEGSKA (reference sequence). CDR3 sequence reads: CSARNPRTGPMAEQYF. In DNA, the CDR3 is TGCAGTGCTAGAAACCCCCGGACAGGCCCCATGGCCGAGCAGTACTTC.

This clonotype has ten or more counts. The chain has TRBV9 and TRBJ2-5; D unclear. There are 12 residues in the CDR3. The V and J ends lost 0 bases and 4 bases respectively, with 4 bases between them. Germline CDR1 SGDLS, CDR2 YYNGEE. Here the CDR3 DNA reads TGTGCCAGCAGCGTAGCGGGAGAGACCCAGTACTTC. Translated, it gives CASSVAGETQYF. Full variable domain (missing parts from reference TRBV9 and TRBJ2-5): DSGVTQTPKHLITATGQRVTLRCSPRSGDLSVYWYQQSLDQGLQFLIQYYNGEERAKGNILERFSAQQFPDLHSELNLSSLELGDSALYFCASSVAGETQYFGPGTRLLVL.

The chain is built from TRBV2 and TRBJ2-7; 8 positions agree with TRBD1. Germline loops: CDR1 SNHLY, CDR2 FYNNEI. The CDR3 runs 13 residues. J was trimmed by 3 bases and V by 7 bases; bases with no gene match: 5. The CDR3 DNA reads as TGTGCCAGCAAGGGACAGGACGACTACGAGCAGTACTTC. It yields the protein CASKGQDDYEQYF.